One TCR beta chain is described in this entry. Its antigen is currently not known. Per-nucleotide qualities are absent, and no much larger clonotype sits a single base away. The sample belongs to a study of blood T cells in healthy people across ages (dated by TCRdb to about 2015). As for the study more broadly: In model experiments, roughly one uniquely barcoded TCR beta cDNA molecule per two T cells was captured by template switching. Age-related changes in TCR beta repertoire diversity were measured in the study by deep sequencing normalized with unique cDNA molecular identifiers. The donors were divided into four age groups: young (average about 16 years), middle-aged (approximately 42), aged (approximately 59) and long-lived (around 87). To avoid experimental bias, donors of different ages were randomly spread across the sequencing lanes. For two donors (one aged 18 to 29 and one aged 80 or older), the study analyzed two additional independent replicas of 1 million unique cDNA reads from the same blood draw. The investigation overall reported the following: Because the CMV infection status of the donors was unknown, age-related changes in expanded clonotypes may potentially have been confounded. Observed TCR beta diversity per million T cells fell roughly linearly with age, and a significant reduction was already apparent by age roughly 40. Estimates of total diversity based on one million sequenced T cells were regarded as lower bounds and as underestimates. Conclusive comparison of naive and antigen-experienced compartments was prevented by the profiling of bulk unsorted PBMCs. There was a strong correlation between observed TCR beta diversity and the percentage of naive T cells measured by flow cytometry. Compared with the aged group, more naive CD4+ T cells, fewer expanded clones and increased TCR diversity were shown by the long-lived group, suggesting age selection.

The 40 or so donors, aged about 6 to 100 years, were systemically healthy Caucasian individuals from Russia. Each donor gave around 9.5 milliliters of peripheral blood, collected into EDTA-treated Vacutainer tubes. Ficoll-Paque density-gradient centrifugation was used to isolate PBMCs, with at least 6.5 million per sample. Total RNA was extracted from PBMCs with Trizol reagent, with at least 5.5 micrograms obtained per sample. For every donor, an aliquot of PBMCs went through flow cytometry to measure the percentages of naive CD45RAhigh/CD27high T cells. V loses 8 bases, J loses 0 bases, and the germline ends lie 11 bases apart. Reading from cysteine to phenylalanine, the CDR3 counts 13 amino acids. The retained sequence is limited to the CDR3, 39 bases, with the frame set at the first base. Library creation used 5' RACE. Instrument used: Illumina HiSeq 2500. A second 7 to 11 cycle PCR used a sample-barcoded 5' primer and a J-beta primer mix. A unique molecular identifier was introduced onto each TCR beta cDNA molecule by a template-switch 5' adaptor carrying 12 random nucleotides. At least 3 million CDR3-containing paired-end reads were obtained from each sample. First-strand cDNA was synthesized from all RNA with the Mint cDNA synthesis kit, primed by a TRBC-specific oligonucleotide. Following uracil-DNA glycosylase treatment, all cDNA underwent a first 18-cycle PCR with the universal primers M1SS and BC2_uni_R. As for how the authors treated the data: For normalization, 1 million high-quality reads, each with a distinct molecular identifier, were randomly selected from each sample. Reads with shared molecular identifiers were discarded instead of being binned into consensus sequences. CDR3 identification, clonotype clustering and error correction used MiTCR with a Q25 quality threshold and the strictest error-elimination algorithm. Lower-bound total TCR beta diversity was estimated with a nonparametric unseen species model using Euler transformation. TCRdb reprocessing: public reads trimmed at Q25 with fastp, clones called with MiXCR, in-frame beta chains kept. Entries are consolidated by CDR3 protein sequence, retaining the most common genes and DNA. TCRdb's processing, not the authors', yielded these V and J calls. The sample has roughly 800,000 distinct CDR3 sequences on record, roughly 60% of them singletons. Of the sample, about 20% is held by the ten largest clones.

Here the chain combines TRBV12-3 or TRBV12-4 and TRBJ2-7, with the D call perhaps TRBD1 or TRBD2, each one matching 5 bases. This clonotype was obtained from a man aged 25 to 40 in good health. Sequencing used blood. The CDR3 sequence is CASAKGSSYEQYF. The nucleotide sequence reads TGTGCCAGCGCCAAGGGGAGCTCCTACGAGCAGTACTTC.